These 28 T cell receptor beta chains were all obtained from the same sample, sequenced in a study of cytomegalovirus exposure and HLA in healthy donors. Researchers ran the PCR with 60 Vbeta and 13 Jbeta primers. Data came from immunoSEQ multiplex PCR; TCRdb stores just in-frame clones and leaves some out. The table lists nearly 200,000 clones, around 87% of them singletons. The specimen was PBMCs. These receptors came from a man aged 30 to 45 in good health and CMV-seronegative.

The rearrangement joins TRBV5-6 to TRBJ1-5, with TRBD1 matching 7 bases. CDR3 length equals 19 residues. Germline values: CDR1 SGHDT, CDR2 YYEEEE. Germline trimming cut 4 bases from V and 0 bases from J; bases unmatched to any gene: 16. The CDR3 DNA reads TGTGCCAGCAGCCGACAGGGATGGGTAGGGGAGGATAGCAATCAGCCCCAGCATTTT. It specifies CASSRQGWVGEDSNQPQHF. Complete variable domain (other parts from reference TRBV5-6 and TRBJ1-5): DAGVTQSPTHLIKTRGQQVTLRCSPKSGHDTVSWYQQALGQGPQFIFQYYEEEERQRGNFPDRFSGHQFPNYSSELNVNALLLGDSALYLCASSRQGWVGEDSNQPQHFGDGTRLSIL.

The genes are TRBV2 and TRBJ2-6; the D gene is possibly TRBD1 (6 bases). Trimming left V 6 bases short and J 3 bases short, with 15 bases between. This CDR3 is built from 16 residues. Germline CDR1 SNHLY, CDR2 FYNNEI. CDR3 DNA sequence: TGTGCCAGCAGAAGGGAAGGGGGTAGTGGGGCCAACGTCCTGACTTTC. Its translation: CASRREGGSGANVLTF.

This chain links TRBV19 with TRBJ1-4; 10 nucleotides match TRBD1. Trimming cost V 4 bases and J 6 bases; bases outside gene matches: 8. This CDR3 region has 16 residues. Per the germline V gene, CDR1 is LNHDA and CDR2 is SQIVND (reference sequence). The CDR3 loop is CASSRSSGTGDEKLFF. DNA of the CDR3: TGTGCCAGTAGTAGATCTTCCGGGACAGGGGATGAAAAACTGTTTTTT.

This clone was counted between two and nine times. One end of the junction does not line up with germline, which may come from a read error. The V gene is TRBV7-7, the J gene TRBJ2-3; D is uncertain. The germline V gene encodes CDR1 SSHAT and CDR2 FNYEAQ (reference sequence). The CDR3 spans 14 residues. The DNA for the CDR3 is TGTGCTAGCAGCTTTCTCCCCTCGACAGATACGCAGTATTTT. Amino acids: CASSFLPSTDTQYF. The whole variable domain, filled in from reference TRBV7-7 and TRBJ2-3, reads GAGVSQSPRYKVTKRGQDVTLRCDPISSHATLYWYQQALGQGPEFLTYFNYEAQPDKSGLPSDRFSAERPEGSISTLTIQRTEQRDSAMYRCASSFLPSTDTQYFGPGTRLTVL.

The chain carries TRBV25-1 and TRBJ1-1; TRBD1 agrees at 8 bases. Trimming at V came to 4 bases and at J to 3 bases, leaving 4 bases not matched to a gene. The germline V gene has CDR1 MGHDK and CDR2 SYGVNS. The CDR3 loop spans 14 amino acids. Here the CDR3 reads CASSGGQAYTEAFF. The CDR3 nucleotides are TGTGCCAGCAGTGGGGGACAGGCGTACACTGAAGCTTTCTTT.

J is TRBJ2-5 and V is TRBV5-5; 7 bases are a match to TRBD1. The J call may be faulty, since TRBJ2-7 better matches the DNA end. The CDR3 extends over 14 amino acids. Germline lookup yields CDR1 SGHKS and CDR2 YYEKEE (reference sequence). The CDR3 protein is CASSLGQGVYEQYF. The DNA for the CDR3 is TGTGCCAGCAGCTTGGGACAGGGTGTCTACGAGCAGTACTTC.

The chain recombines TRBV27 with TRBJ2-5, with 10 bases matching TRBD1. This CDR3 is 16 amino acids long. V trimming: 5 bases; J trimming: 4 bases; junction bases outside the gene matches: 10. Germline loops: CDR1 MNHEY, CDR2 SMNVEV (reference sequence). CDR3 nucleotides: TGTGCCAGCAGTCCACGGACAGGGGGGGAAAGAGAGACCCAGTACTTC. Translating it yields CASSPRTGGERETQYF.

This chain connects TRBV27 to TRBJ2-1; 11 nucleotides agree with TRBD2. This CDR3 comprises 15 residues. Trimming at V came to 9 bases and at J to 2 bases, leaving 6 bases not matched to a gene. Germline CDR1 and CDR2: MNHEY and SMNVEV (reference sequence). CDR3 loop: CASWVAGGTYNEQFF. CDR3 in DNA: TGTGCCAGTTGGGTAGCGGGAGGGACCTACAATGAGCAGTTCTTC.

The chain is built from TRBV6-5 and TRBJ1-2; no definite D call. V lost 8 bases and J 4 bases, leaving 14 bases between the germline ends. CDR1 is MNHEY, CDR2 SVGAGI, per germline. This CDR3 is built from 13 residues. CDR3 protein: CASHPAATYGYTF. CDR3 coding DNA: TGTGCCAGCCATCCGGCGGCTACCTATGGCTACACCTTC.

The gene calls are TRBV19 and TRBJ1-1, with D perhaps matching TRBD1 (6 bases). The CDR3 has 13 residues. The germline V gene has CDR1 LNHDA and CDR2 SQIVND (reference sequence). Between the trimmed V and J ends, which lost 5 bases and 4 bases, there was a span of 11 bases. CDR3: CASSQQGATEAFF. CDR3 DNA: TGTGCCAGTAGTCAACAGGGTGCCACTGAAGCTTTCTTT. Combining the CDR3 with reference TRBV19 and TRBJ1-1 gives the whole variable domain DGGITQSPKYLFRKEGQNVTLSCEQNLNHDAMYWYRQDPGQGLRLIYYSQIVNDFQKGDIAEGYSVSREKKESFPLTVTSAQKNPTAFYLCASSQQGATEAFFGQGTRLTVV.

This sequence joins TRBV6-4 and TRBJ2-2, with a tentative D call TRBD1 (5 bases). The CDR3 is made up of 13 amino acids. The germline gives CDR1 MRHNA, CDR2 SNTAGT. The V and J ends lost 3 bases and 7 bases respectively, with 9 bases between them. This CDR3 is CASSETVYGELFF. CDR3 bases: TGTGCCAGCAGTGAGACAGTCTACGGGGAGCTGTTTTTT.

The chain combines TRBV18 with TRBJ2-1, with 9 positions matching TRBD1. The length of the CDR3 is 16 residues. The V gene end was trimmed by 1 base and the J gene end by 5 bases; junction bases not matched to a gene: 6. The germline V gene encodes CDR1 KGHSH and CDR2 LQKENI. The CDR3 is CASSPLPGTGHNEQFF. In DNA, the CDR3 is TGTGCCAGCTCACCACTTCCCGGGACAGGGCACAATGAGCAGTTCTTC.

The CDR3 region is CASTRQGRYEQFF. CDR3 bases: TGTGCCAGCACCCGACAGGGGAGGTATGAGCAGTTCTTC. This rearrangement joins TRBV28 to TRBJ2-1, with 8 bases identical to TRBD1. Germline V gene data show CDR1 as MDHEN and CDR2 as SYDVKM. The CDR3 contains 13 residues. V was clipped by 7 bases and J by 8 bases; unmatched bases: 7.

On this clone: The germline gene is not matched at one end of the junction; a read error may be the cause. The chain recombines TRBV5-4 with TRBJ2-1, with 7 bases aligning to TRBD2. Germline CDR1 reads SGHNT; CDR2 reads YYREEE (reference sequence). CDR3 length: 16 residues. The DNA for the CDR3 is TGTGCCAGCAGCCCGGGGGGTAGGCTGAACGACAACGAGCAGTTCTTC. The encoded protein is CASSPGGRLNDNEQFF.

J is TRBJ1-2 and V is TRBV28; 9 bases align to TRBD1. V gave up 6 bases and J gave up 5 bases; unmatched junction bases: 7. The CDR3 is 14 amino acids. The germline V gene has CDR1 MDHEN and CDR2 SYDVKM. In nucleotides, the CDR3 is TGTGCCAGCAGAGAACAGGGGGCATTGTATGGCTACACCTTC. This encodes CASREQGALYGYTF.

J is TRBJ2-7 and V is TRBV4-2; 9 bases match TRBD2. The germline gives CDR1 LGHNA, CDR2 YNFKEQ. This CDR3 comprises 15 residues. V shed 4 bases and J 0 bases; nucleotides not matched to a gene: 4. The CDR3 protein is CASSRLAGISYEQYF. CDR3 nucleotides: TGTGCCAGCAGCCGCCTAGCGGGAATCTCCTACGAGCAGTACTTC.

The genes are TRBV5-8 and TRBJ2-5, with TRBD1 matching over 9 bases. TRBJ2-7 explains the end of the DNA better; the J call may be wrong. Germline V gene data show CDR1 as SGHTS and CDR2 as YDEGEE. The CDR3 length is 14 residues. The CDR3 DNA follows: TGTGCCAGCAGCCACTACAGGGGGCTTGACGAGCAGTACTTC. Translated: CASSHYRGLDEQYF.

V is TRBV18 and J is TRBJ1-1, with unresolved D. V lost 4 bases, J lost 7 bases, and 13 bases lay in between. CDR3 size: 13 residues. Germline values: CDR1 KGHSH, CDR2 LQKENI. The CDR3 DNA reads as TGTGCCAGCTCACTAGGTATGGGCCGTGAAGCTTTCTTT. Residues: CASSLGMGREAFF.

This clone was found once. The V call is TRBV6-5, the J call TRBJ1-1; D gene ambiguous. V lost 6 bases, J lost 4 bases, and 6 bases lay in between. The germline V gene has CDR1 MNHEY and CDR2 SVGAGI. The length of the CDR3 is 11 residues. The CDR3 DNA reads TGTGCCAGCAGGGGCCTCACTGAAGCTTTCTTT. Protein: CASRGLTEAFF.

The V gene is TRBV15, the J gene TRBJ1-1; perhaps TRBD1 as D (5 bases). Deletions cut 1 base from V and 1 base from J, with 16 bases between. The CDR3 covers 17 residues. CDR1 LNHNV and CDR2 YYDKDF come from the germline V gene (reference sequence). The CDR3 is CATSRVPPTDSNTEAFF. The CDR3 nucleotides read TGTGCCACCAGCAGAGTTCCTCCGACAGACTCGAACACTGAAGCTTTCTTT.

The chain employs TRBV6-1 and TRBJ2-7; a weak D match, TRBD1 (6 bases). In germline, CDR1 is MNHNS, CDR2 SASEGT. V dropped 7 bases and J dropped 4 bases, with 11 bases sitting between them. This CDR3 is 12 amino acids long. The CDR3 spells CASIQGRYEQYF. The CDR3 nucleotides read TGTGCCAGCATACAGGGTCGGTACGAGCAGTACTTC.

The chain combines TRBV6-5 with TRBJ2-7, with 11 nucleotides matching TRBD1. The CDR3 is made up of 14 amino acids. Germline V gene sequence: CDR1 MNHEY, CDR2 SVGAGI. V was pared by 5 bases and J by 2 bases, with 2 bases of the junction left unmatched. The CDR3 DNA sequence: TGTGCCAGCAGTAGGACAGGGGGCGCCTACGAGCAGTACTTC. Its translation is CASSRTGGAYEQYF.

This chain joins TRBV7-2 and TRBJ1-6; D ambiguous. Germline CDR1 SGHTA, CDR2 FQGNSA. This CDR3 region has 15 residues. V lost 1 base to trimming and J lost 7 bases, with 11 bases between them. The chain's CDR3 is CASSLGAESNSPLHF. CDR3 nucleotides: TGTGCCAGCAGCTTAGGGGCCGAGAGCAATTCACCCCTCCACTTT.

V usage is TRBV5-1 and J usage is TRBJ2-3; D unresolved. Trimming stripped 0 bases from V and 0 bases from J, with 8 bases between. CDR3 length: 15 amino acids. Germline V lookup: CDR1 SGHRS, CDR2 YFSETQ. Written as DNA, the CDR3 is TGCGCCAGCAGCTTGGTAGATTATAGCACAGATACGCAGTATTTT. It specifies CASSLVDYSTDTQYF.

The J gene is TRBJ2-1, the V gene TRBV4-2; 11 nucleotides align to TRBD2. The CDR3 loop spans 18 amino acids. CDR1 and CDR2 (germline): LGHNA, YNFKEQ. V was clipped by 0 bases and J by 10 bases; unmatched bases: 14. CDR3 sequence reads: CASSQEEVTSGSAGEQFF. In DNA form, the CDR3 reads TGTGCCAGCAGCCAAGAGGAAGTTACTAGCGGGAGCGCGGGGGAGCAGTTCTTC.

This chain uses TRBV6-6 with TRBJ2-7, with 8 positions matching TRBD1. The CDR3 has 12 amino acids. V gave up 5 bases and J gave up 6 bases; unmatched junction bases: 3. Germline CDR1 is MNHNY and CDR2 is SVGAGI (reference sequence). DNA for the CDR3: TGTGCCAGCAGTCACGACAGGGGCGAGCAGTACTTC. This encodes CASSHDRGEQYF.

The V call is TRBV28, the J call TRBJ1-1; D gene uncertain. Trimming removed 7 bases at V and 5 bases at J, with 17 bases between. Germline CDR1 MDHEN, CDR2 SYDVKM. The CDR3 has 14 amino acids. The CDR3 here is CASILHGRGTEAFF. CDR3 in DNA: TGTGCCAGCATCCTCCACGGGAGAGGAACTGAAGCTTTCTTT.

The rearrangement links TRBV7-9 to TRBJ2-1; D remains ambiguous. Germline V lookup: CDR1 SEHNR, CDR2 FQNEAQ (reference sequence). Trimming took 5 bases from V and 4 from J, leaving 6 bases between them. This CDR3 is built from 12 residues. Written as DNA, the CDR3 is TGTGCCAGCAGCCACAGTTACAATGAGCAGTTCTTC. This sequence encodes CASSHSYNEQFF.